This T cell receptor (beta chain) was recorded in a study of blood T cell repertoires in COVID-19. For the study at large: The samples span acute and convalescent COVID-19 from the United States, Italy and Spain. PBMCs, B-cell-depleted T cells, or T cells were the source of the cDNA or gDNA that made up the material.

Germline CDR1 SGDLS, CDR2 YYNGEE. This CDR3 has 15 residues. The J segment lost 5 bases and the V segment lost 0 bases, leaving 3 bases of the junction unmatched. As regards this clone: Other DNA sequences in this specimen translate into the identical CDR3.

Here immunoSEQ multiplex PCR was the method, and the copy in TCRdb shows in-frame clones only, minus some. The sample records some 50,000 clones, 80% to 90% being singletons. This sequence was found in a man aged 50 or older with acute or convalescent COVID-19. Material for sequencing was peripheral blood. The chain joins TRBV9 to TRBJ2-2, with 8 bases matching TRBD2. The CDR3, as DNA: TGTGCCAGCAGCGTAGGAGGCGGGGGGACCGGGGAGCTGTTTTTT. Protein sequence: CASSVGGGGTGELFF.